Below are 12 T cell receptor beta chains sequenced from a single sample in a study of memory CD4+ T cells and cytomegalovirus serostatus. Some clones are missing from TCRdb's copy, which holds only in-frame ones; the method was immunoSEQ multiplex PCR. The table includes 35,000 to 50,000 clones, approximately 81% detected once. Single viable CD3+CD4+CD8-CD45RO+ cells were sorted as the memory CD4+ T cells. What was sequenced was memory CD4+ T cells from blood. These receptors all come from an adult in good health and CMV-seronegative.

This chain joins TRBV5-6 and TRBJ2-5; 10 bases match TRBD2. CDR3 size: 16 residues. CDR1 and CDR2 (germline): SGHDT, YYEEEE. With 4 bases clipped from V and 4 bases from J, the junction kept 10 bases outside the gene matches. CDR3 residues: CASSPSPAGGLETQYF. The DNA for the CDR3 is TGTGCCAGCAGCCCTTCGCCAGCGGGAGGGCTAGAGACCCAGTACTTC. Based on the CDR3 plus reference TRBV5-6 and TRBJ2-5, the full variable domain is DAGVTQSPTHLIKTRGQQVTLRCSPKSGHDTVSWYQQALGQGPQFIFQYYEEEERQRGNFPDRFSGHQFPNYSSELNVNALLLGDSALYLCASSPSPAGGLETQYFGPGTRLLVL.

V is TRBV15 and J is TRBJ2-7, with D possibly TRBD1 on 6 matching bases. Germline V lookup: CDR1 LNHNV, CDR2 YYDKDF (reference sequence). V dropped 6 bases and J dropped 3 bases, with 18 bases sitting between them. There are 15 residues in the CDR3. CDR3 sequence (DNA): TGTGCCACCAGTGAGCCGGGACACAGCGTCTACGAGCAGTACTTC. It codes for CATSEPGHSVYEQYF.

Remarks on this clone: One end of the junction varies from germline; a read error may be responsible. The CDR3 DNA reads TGCGCTGGTTGGGCGGGAGATAGGTATACGCAGTATTTT. It is translated as CAGWAGDRYTQYF. The gene calls are TRBV30 and TRBJ2-3; 7 bases match TRBD2. The CDR3 consists of 13 residues. Germline CDR1 reads GTSNPN; CDR2 reads SVGIG (reference sequence).

J is TRBJ2-4 and V is TRBV16; no firm D call. CDR3 length: 15 residues. V gave up 0 bases and J gave up 0 bases, with 6 bases separating them. Germline V gene lookup returns CDR1 KGHSY and CDR2 FQNENV. For the CDR3, the DNA is TGTGCCAGCAGCCAATCCCAGCTAGCCAAAAACATTCAGTACTTC. Translation gives CASSQSQLAKNIQYF.

The chain uses TRBV6-1 and TRBJ1-2; 7 bases match TRBD1. Germline assignment: CDR1 MNHNS and CDR2 SASEGT. Losses at the gene ends were 5 bases for V and 5 bases for J; bases not matched to a gene: 11. The CDR3 runs to 15 residues. The DNA of the CDR3 is TGTGCCAGCAGTAGTCGACAGGGCGACCCTTATGGCTACACCTTC. It yields the protein CASSSRQGDPYGYTF.

This clone was picked up one time. CDR3 sequence: CASSHSGSGVREQYF. The DNA for the CDR3 is TGTGCCAGCAGTCATAGCGGGAGTGGCGTGCGGGAGCAGTACTTC. The chain uses TRBV6-6 and TRBJ2-7, with 9 bases that match TRBD2. The germline V gene encodes CDR1 MNHNY and CDR2 SVGAGI (reference sequence). J lost 7 bases, V lost 5 bases, and 12 bases had no gene match. The CDR3 spans 15 residues.

The chain carries TRBV10-1 and TRBJ2-3; 7 nucleotides line up with TRBD2. The CDR3 spans 15 residues. Germline trimming cut 2 bases from V and 2 bases from J; bases unmatched to any gene: 4. Germline V gene data show CDR1 as WNHNN and CDR2 as SYGVQD (reference sequence). CDR3 loop: CASSETGGPTDTQYF. In DNA form, the CDR3 reads TGCGCCAGCAGTGAGACGGGAGGCCCCACAGATACGCAGTATTTT.

The chain couples TRBV2 to TRBJ1-4; TRBD1 might be the D (5 bases). Germline V gene lookup returns CDR1 SNHLY and CDR2 FYNNEI. The CDR3 is 14 amino acids. V was cut by 4 bases and J by 8 bases, with 14 bases left in between. CDR3 sequence: CASSVRQGIEKLFF. The CDR3 bases are TGTGCCAGCAGTGTACGGCAGGGAATCGAAAAACTGTTTTTT.

The genes are TRBV5-1 and TRBJ2-3; D remains ambiguous. CDR3 length equals 16 residues. V was pared by 1 base and J by 2 bases, with 14 bases between. The germline gives CDR1 SGHRS, CDR2 YFSETQ. The CDR3 bases are TGCGCCAGCAGCTTGCAGGTTGGTGGCTTCACAGATACGCAGTATTTT. Its protein is CASSLQVGGFTDTQYF.

The chain combines TRBV18 with TRBJ2-3, with D possibly being TRBD1 or TRBD2 (5 bases each). V was cut by 3 bases and J by 0 bases, with 7 bases left in between. Germline CDR1 and CDR2: KGHSH and LQKENI. The CDR3 spans 14 residues. The CDR3: CASSPRGSTDTQYF. Here the CDR3 DNA reads TGTGCCAGCTCACCCCGGGGCAGCACAGATACGCAGTATTTT.

The genes are TRBV7-9 and TRBJ1-3; D call uncertain. The V gene's germline CDR1 is SEHNR and CDR2 FQNEAQ (reference sequence). The CDR3 spans 12 residues. V lost 1 base, J lost 4 bases, and 2 bases lay in between. The CDR3 DNA follows: TGTGCCAGCAGCTTAGTAGGAAACACCATATATTTT. It encodes CASSLVGNTIYF.

This rearrangement joins TRBV5-1 to TRBJ1-2; 10 nucleotides match TRBD1. The ends lost 4 bases at V and 1 base at J; junction bases unmatched: 10. Per the germline V gene, CDR1 is SGHRS and CDR2 is YFSETQ. The CDR3 is 17 residues long. The CDR3 DNA follows: TGCGCCAGCAGCCCGGCCGGGACAGGGGCCAGTAACTATGGCTACACCTTC. Residues: CASSPAGTGASNYGYTF.